This passage covers 24 T cell receptor beta chains from one sample sequenced in a study of tissue T cells after allogeneic stem cell transplantation (dated by TCRdb to between 2020 and 2023). The time point label, as the study defines it: recipient (host-origin) PBMCs collected before allo-HCT. Libraries were made using the immunoSEQ multiplex PCR assay. TCRdb limited this immuneACCESS table to in-frame rearrangements with V and J called. A share of clones is missing; checked studies link under half to unresolved V genes, and the rest is unexplained. This sample holds tens of thousands of clones; roughly 90% were observed only once. 3.8% of the sample rests with the top ten. The sequenced sample was blood, obtained before transplantation. Receptor source: a woman aged 35 to 69 who later had graft-versus-host disease after an allogeneic stem cell transplant.

This chain links TRBV7-9 with TRBJ2-1; 10 nucleotides align to TRBD1. The CDR3 length is 16 residues. V dropped 4 bases and J dropped 5; count of bases not matched to a gene: 8. CDR1 is SEHNR and CDR2 is FQNEAQ in the germline V gene (reference sequence). In nucleotides, the CDR3 is TGTGCCAGCAGCTCTCCGGGACAGGGGACTGACAATGAGCAGTTCTTC. Its protein product is CASSSPGQGTDNEQFF. Full variable domain (remainder filled in from reference TRBV7-9 and TRBJ2-1): DTGVSQNPRHKITKRGQNVTFRCDPISEHNRLYWYRQTLGQGPEFLTYFQNEAQLEKSRLLSDRFSAERPKGSFSTLEIQRTEQGDSAMYLCASSSPGQGTDNEQFFGPGTRLTVL.

This clone was found once. The V gene is TRBV6-5, the J gene TRBJ2-2; tentative D call: TRBD2 (7 bases). This CDR3 comprises 14 residues. Trimming took off 6 bases at V and 4 bases at J, with 12 bases between the two ends. CDR1 and CDR2 (germline): MNHEY, SVGAGI. The CDR3 spells CASSGGRVTGELFF. The CDR3 DNA sequence: TGTGCCAGCAGCGGGGGGCGCGTCACCGGGGAGCTGTTTTTT.

This chain uses TRBV9 with TRBJ2-1; a weak D match, TRBD1 (5 bases). Germline V gene data show CDR1 as SGDLS and CDR2 as YYNGEE. The length of the CDR3 is 13 residues. Trimming cost V 4 bases and J 8 bases, with 13 bases left between them. The CDR3 bases are TGTGCCAGCAGCTTAACACAGGTCGATGAGCAGTTCTTC. Residues: CASSLTQVDEQFF.

The chain has TRBV10-2 and TRBJ2-7, with TRBD2 matching 10 bases. This CDR3 comprises 16 residues. V was pared by 6 bases and J by 2 bases, with 10 bases of the junction left unmatched. CDR1 and CDR2 from the germline V gene are WSHSY and SAAADI. The CDR3 DNA sequence: TGCGCCAGCAGCCATTCCCGGACTAGCGGAGCCTACGAGCAGTACTTC. Its protein is CASSHSRTSGAYEQYF.

V and J are TRBV5-4 and TRBJ2-5, with 12 bases lining up with TRBD2. CDR1 and CDR2 from the germline V gene are SGHNT and YYREEE (reference sequence). J lost 5 bases, V lost 5 bases, and 7 bases had no gene match. The CDR3 spans 15 residues. The CDR3: CASRASGGGRETQYF. The CDR3 DNA is TGTGCCAGCAGGGCTAGCGGGGGGGGACGCGAGACCCAGTACTTC.

The CDR3 nucleotides read TGTGCCAGCAGTGAAGATCCAGGGTGGATCACTGAAGCTTTCTTT. Its protein is CASSEDPGWITEAFF. The chain carries TRBV6-1 and TRBJ1-1; a possible D gene is TRBD1 (5 bases). V was pared by 1 base and J by 4 bases, with 13 bases between. The germline gives CDR1 MNHNS, CDR2 SASEGT. The CDR3 loop spans 15 amino acids.

V gene TRBV27 combines with J gene TRBJ2-1, with D possibly being TRBD1 (5 bases). The CDR3 consists of 17 residues. CDR1 and CDR2 from the germline V gene are MNHEY and SMNVEV (reference sequence). Trimming stripped 3 bases from V and 0 bases from J, with 15 bases between. CDR3 amino acids: CASSFSRALRSYNEQFF. The DNA of the CDR3 is TGTGCCAGCAGTTTCTCCAGGGCCCTTCGCTCCTACAATGAGCAGTTCTTC.

V gene TRBV6-4 combines with J gene TRBJ2-3, with TRBD1 identical over 7 bases. The CDR3 length is 16 residues. Germline V gene data show CDR1 as MRHNA and CDR2 as SNTAGT. V gave up 5 bases and J gave up 2 bases; unmatched junction bases: 10. The CDR3, as DNA: TGTGCCAGCAGTCAGTTTTGGACAGGCGACACAGATACGCAGTATTTT. This translates into CASSQFWTGDTDTQYF.

The chain is built from TRBV6-5 and TRBJ1-3; TRBD1 matches at 8 bases. Trimming cost V 6 bases and J 2 bases; bases outside gene matches: 3. Germline loops: CDR1 MNHEY, CDR2 SVGAGI. CDR3 size: 14 residues. CDR3 coding DNA: TGTGCCAGCAGGGGGACAGGACCTGGAAACACCATATATTTT. This codes for CASRGTGPGNTIYF.

The chain carries TRBV6-2 or TRBV6-3 and TRBJ2-7; D is ambiguous. V dropped 3 bases and J dropped 1 base, with 13 bases sitting between them. The CDR3 consists of 15 residues. Germline CDR1 reads MNHEY; CDR2 reads SVGEGT. CDR3 in amino acids: CASSYSSVSSYEQYF. In nucleotides, the CDR3 is TGTGCCAGCAGTTATTCTTCCGTCAGTTCCTACGAGCAGTACTTC.

The chain uses TRBV30 and TRBJ1-5; D is possibly TRBD1 (5 bases). The CDR3 runs to 19 residues. CDR1 GTSNPN and CDR2 SVGIG come from the germline V gene (reference sequence). V was clipped by 0 bases and J by 6 bases, with 27 bases between them. The CDR3: CAWSVTRDWGPPPSQPQHF. The CDR3 nucleotides read TGTGCCTGGAGTGTAACCCGGGACTGGGGCCCACCACCTAGTCAGCCCCAGCATTTT.

The V gene is TRBV6-7, the J gene TRBJ1-1; TRBD1 agrees at 7 bases. TRBV6-7 is an ORF; its function is uncertain. The V gene end was trimmed by 5 bases and the J gene end by 2 bases; junction bases not matched to a gene: 8. The CDR3 runs 15 residues. In DNA form, the CDR3 reads TGTGCCAGCAGTCTCGACAGGGCAGATAACACTGAAGCTTTCTTT. Translated, it gives CASSLDRADNTEAFF.

The gene calls are TRBV6-2 or TRBV6-3 and TRBJ1-2; 7 bases map to TRBD1. V dropped 0 bases and J dropped 4; count of bases not matched to a gene: 2. Germline CDR1 and CDR2: MNHEY and SVGEGT. The CDR3 loop spans 14 amino acids. The CDR3 sequence is CASSYSGGGYGYTF. The CDR3 DNA reads TGTGCCAGCAGTTACTCAGGGGGCGGCTATGGCTACACCTTC.

The genes are TRBV6-2 or TRBV6-3 and TRBJ2-7; D unresolved. Germline CDR1 reads MNHEY; CDR2 reads SVGEGT. V lost 4 bases and J 4 bases, leaving 5 bases between the germline ends. CDR3 length: 11 amino acids. CDR3 nucleotides: TGTGCCAGCAGTTTAGGGTACGAGCAGTACTTC. Translation gives CASSLGYEQYF.

This clone was recorded a few times. The chain employs TRBV7-2 and TRBJ1-4; D is undetermined. The CDR3 is made up of 16 amino acids. The germline V and J ends were trimmed by 1 base and 8 bases, with 17 bases remaining between them. Germline CDR1 SGHTA, CDR2 FQGNSA. CDR3 DNA: TGTGCCAGCAGCTTAGGAGTTTTAGGAGGATTCGAAAAACTGTTTTTT. This codes for CASSLGVLGGFEKLFF.

The chain links TRBV28 to TRBJ1-2; no firm D call. The CDR3 length is 12 residues. Trimming removed 3 bases from V and 5 bases from J, with 7 bases in between. The V gene's germline CDR1 is MDHEN and CDR2 SYDVKM. Here the CDR3 reads CASSFETYGYTF. DNA of the CDR3: TGTGCCAGCAGTTTCGAAACGTATGGCTACACCTTC.

The chain recombines TRBV12-3 or TRBV12-4 with TRBJ2-3, with no clear D. This CDR3 has 11 residues. The V end was cut by 3 bases, the J end by 5 bases, with 3 bases between. CDR3 sequence (DNA): TGTGCCAGCAGTTTTGGAGATACGCAGTATTTT. Its translation is CASSFGDTQYF.

This clone was counted a few times. This chain connects TRBV30 to TRBJ2-5, with D possibly matching TRBD1 (5 bases). V was trimmed by 0 bases and J by 5 bases, leaving 19 bases between them. The CDR3 sequence is 16 residues long. Germline CDR1 GTSNPN, CDR2 SVGIG (reference sequence). The CDR3 loop reads CAWSVPGRASGETQYF. DNA of the CDR3: TGTGCCTGGAGTGTACCCGGCAGGGCGAGTGGGGAGACCCAGTACTTC.

V usage is TRBV19 and J usage is TRBJ2-1; 10 bases match TRBD1. Germline CDR1 reads LNHDA; CDR2 reads SQIVND (reference sequence). The CDR3 has 14 residues. With 4 bases clipped from V and 7 bases from J, the junction kept 4 bases outside the gene matches. Here the CDR3 DNA reads TGTGCCAGTAGTACCGACAGGGGGCGGAATGAGCAGTTCTTC. Its protein is CASSTDRGRNEQFF.

The chain is built from TRBV7-9 and TRBJ2-7; 7 bases line up with TRBD1. This CDR3 has 16 amino acids. From germline, CDR1 is SEHNR and CDR2 FQNEAQ (reference sequence). V was clipped by 4 bases and J by 2 bases; unmatched bases: 11. The CDR3 sequence is CASSSQRTGLAYEQYF. The CDR3 bases are TGTGCCAGCAGCTCCCAGCGGACAGGCCTCGCCTACGAGCAGTACTTC.

The chain is built from TRBV19 and TRBJ1-1; tentative D call: TRBD1 (5 bases). V dropped 1 base and J dropped 1 base, with 10 bases sitting between them. Germline V lookup: CDR1 LNHDA, CDR2 SQIVND (reference sequence). This CDR3 is built from 15 residues. The CDR3 region is CASSIVGTGNTEAFF. CDR3 sequence (DNA): TGTGCCAGTAGTATAGTGGGGACGGGGAACACTGAAGCTTTCTTT.

The genes are TRBV6-2 or TRBV6-3 and TRBJ2-7; D not resolved. V shed 2 bases and J shed 5 bases, with 16 bases lying between them. Looked up from germline, CDR1 is MNHEY and CDR2 is SVGEGT. The CDR3 length is 15 residues. CDR3 nucleotides: TGTGCCAGCAGTTACGCCAACGGAATATGGGACGAGCAGTACTTC. Translation gives CASSYANGIWDEQYF.

This chain joins TRBV4-1 and TRBJ2-5, with 9 bases aligning to TRBD1. Germline assignment: CDR1 MGHRA and CDR2 YSYEKL. V was pared by 0 bases and J by 7 bases, with 6 bases of the junction left unmatched. This CDR3 region has 15 residues. CDR3 bases: TGCGCCAGCAGCCAAGATCGGGGGACAGGGTGGACCCAGTACTTC. It translates to CASSQDRGTGWTQYF.

The V and J genes are TRBV7-2 and TRBJ2-1; 11 bases agree with TRBD2. CDR1 is SGHTA, CDR2 FQGNSA, per germline. This CDR3 region has 16 residues. Losses at the gene ends were 3 bases for V and 8 bases for J; bases not matched to a gene: 9. Here the CDR3 DNA reads TGTGCCAGCAGCTTCCGTCGGTCACTAGCGGGAGATGAGCAGTTCTTC. Its protein product is CASSFRRSLAGDEQFF.